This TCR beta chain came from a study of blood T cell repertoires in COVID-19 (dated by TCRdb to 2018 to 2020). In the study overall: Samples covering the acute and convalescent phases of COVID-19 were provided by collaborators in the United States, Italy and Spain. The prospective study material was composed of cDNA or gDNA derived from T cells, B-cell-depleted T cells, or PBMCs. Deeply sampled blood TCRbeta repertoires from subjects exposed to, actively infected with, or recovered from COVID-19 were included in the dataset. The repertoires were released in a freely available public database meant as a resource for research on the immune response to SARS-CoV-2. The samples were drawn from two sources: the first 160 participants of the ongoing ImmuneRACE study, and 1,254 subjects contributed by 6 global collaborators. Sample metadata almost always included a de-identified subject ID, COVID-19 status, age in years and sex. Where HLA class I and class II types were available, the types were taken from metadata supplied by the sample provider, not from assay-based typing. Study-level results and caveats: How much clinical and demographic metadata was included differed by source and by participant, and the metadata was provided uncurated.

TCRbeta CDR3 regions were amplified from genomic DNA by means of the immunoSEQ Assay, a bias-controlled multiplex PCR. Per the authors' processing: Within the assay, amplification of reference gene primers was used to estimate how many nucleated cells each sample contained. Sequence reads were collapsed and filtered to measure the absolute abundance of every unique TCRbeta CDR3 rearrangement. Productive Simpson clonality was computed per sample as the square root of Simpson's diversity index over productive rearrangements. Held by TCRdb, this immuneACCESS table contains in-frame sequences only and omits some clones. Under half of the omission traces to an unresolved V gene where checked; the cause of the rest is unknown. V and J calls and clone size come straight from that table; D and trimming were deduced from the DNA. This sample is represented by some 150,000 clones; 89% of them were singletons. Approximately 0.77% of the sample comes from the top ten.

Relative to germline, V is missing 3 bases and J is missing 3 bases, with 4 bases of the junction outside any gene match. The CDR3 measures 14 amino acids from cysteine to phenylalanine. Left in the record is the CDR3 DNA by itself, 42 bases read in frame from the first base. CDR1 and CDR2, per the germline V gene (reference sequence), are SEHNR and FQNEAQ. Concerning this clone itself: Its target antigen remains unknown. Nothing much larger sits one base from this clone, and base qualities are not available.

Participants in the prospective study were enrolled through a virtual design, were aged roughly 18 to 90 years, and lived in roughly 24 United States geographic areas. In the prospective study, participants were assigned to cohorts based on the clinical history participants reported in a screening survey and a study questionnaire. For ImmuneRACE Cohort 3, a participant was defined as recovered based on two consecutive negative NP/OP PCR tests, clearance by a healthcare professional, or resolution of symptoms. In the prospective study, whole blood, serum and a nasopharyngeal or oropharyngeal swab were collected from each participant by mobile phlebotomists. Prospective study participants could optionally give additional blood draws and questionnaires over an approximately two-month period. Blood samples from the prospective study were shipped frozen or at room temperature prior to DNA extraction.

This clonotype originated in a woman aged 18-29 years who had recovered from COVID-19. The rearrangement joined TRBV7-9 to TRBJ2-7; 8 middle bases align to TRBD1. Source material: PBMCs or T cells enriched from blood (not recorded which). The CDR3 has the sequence CASSFAQGVYEQYF. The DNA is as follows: TGTGCCAGCAGCTTTGCACAGGGGGTCTACGAGCAGTACTTC.